The rows below give T cell receptor beta chains drawn from one sample of a study of T cells in Graves' hyperthyroidism and ophthalmopathy. Each CDR3 protein gets one entry after TCRdb re-called the multiplex PCR reads with MiXCR. Of approximately 600,000 distinct CDR3 sequences listed, approximately 15% are singletons. The sequencing input was blood. These receptors originate from a woman between 25 and 40 years old with Graves' hyperthyroidism that later progressed to Graves' ophthalmopathy. The CDR3 runs from the conserved cysteine through the conserved F or W. D genes are given only for firm matches. Size values are once, few and many counts, or a class for expanded clones, and some rows have none.

>-|TRBJ2-7|TRBV19|-
TGTGCCAGTAGTATAGATCTTGTGGCCTACGAGCAGTACTTC
CASSIDLVAYEQYF
>TRBD1|TRBJ2-5|TRBV7-9|few
TGTGCCAGCAGCCTCGGGGACAGGGACCCCGTAGGGGAGACCCAGTACTTC
CASSLGDRDPVGETQYF
>TRBD1|TRBJ2-5|TRBV20-1|many
TGCAGTGCTAGAGAACAGGGGGTTGGTGAGACCCAGTACTTC
CSAREQGVGETQYF
>-|TRBJ1-2|TRBV10-3|many
TGTGCCATCAGTGAGTCGTCAGGCTCCGGCTACACCTTC
CAISESSGSGYTF
>TRBD1|TRBJ1-1|TRBV28|many
TGTGCCAGCAGTCCACACCAGGGGGACACTGAAGCTTTCTTT
CASSPHQGDTEAFF
>-|TRBJ1-5|TRBV19|-
TGTGCCTCCAGGCAGAGGGGGATCCAACAGCCCCAGCATTTT
CASRQRGIQQPQHF
>-|TRBJ1-2|TRBV6-1|few
TGTGCCAGCAGTGACGGGGTCTGGGGCTACACCTTC
CASSDGVWGYTF
>TRBD2|TRBJ2-1|TRBV6-2/TRBV6-3|many
TGTGCCAGCAGTTACTCGAGTAGCGGGAGCACTCAATGGTTGGAGCAGTTCTTC
CASSYSSSGSTQWLEQFF
>TRBD1|TRBJ2-7|TRBV20-1|many
TGCAGTGCCTACCGACAGGGTGGCTACGAGCAGTACTTC
CSAYRQGGYEQYF
>TRBD2|TRBJ2-3|TRBV6-2/TRBV6-3|few
TGTGCCAGCCCCGGGGGGGGTACGCAGTATTTT
CASPGGGTQYF
>-|TRBJ2-7|TRBV28|many
TGTGCCAGCAGTGGAACACTTAGCGGTACCTACGAGCAGTACTTC
CASSGTLSGTYEQYF
>-|TRBJ2-2|TRBV28|many
TGTGCCAGCAAGGGGGGCTCTTACCGTTATACCGGGGAGCTGTTTTTT
CASKGGSYRYTGELFF
>-|TRBJ2-2|TRBV28|-
TGTGCCAGCAGTTTCGACCTCACCGGGGAGCTGTTTTTT
CASSFDLTGELFF
>TRBD2|TRBJ2-3|TRBV30|-
TGTGCCTCCCTCCCCGGGAGGGAGGGCACAGATACGCAGTATTTT
CASLPGREGTDTQYF
>-|TRBJ2-2|TRBV27|few
TGTGCCAGCAGACGGGGAACCGGGGAGCTGTTTTTT
CASRRGTGELFF
>TRBD2|TRBJ2-7|TRBV10-3|many
TGTACCATCAGTGAGAGAACGGGGGGATCCTACGAGCAGTACTTC
CTISERTGGSYEQYF
>TRBD2|TRBJ2-4|TRBV3-1|few
TGTGCCAGCAGCCCGCCCGGGGGGACCAAAAACATTCAGTACTTC
CASSPPGGTKNIQYF
>TRBD1|TRBJ1-4|TRBV5-5|-
TGTGCCAGCAGCTCCGGGACAGGGTCAATTTCTAATGGAAAACTGTTTTTT
CASSSGTGSISNGKLFF
>TRBD1|TRBJ1-5|TRBV4-1|-
TGCGCCAGCAGCCAAGTGGGACAGGGTCGGGATCAGCCCCAGCATTTT
CASSQVGQGRDQPQHF
>-|TRBJ2-3|TRBV4-1|few
TGCGCCAGCAGCCAAGCTAGAGACACAGATACGCAGTATTTT
CASSQARDTDTQYF
>TRBD1|TRBJ1-2|TRBV9|-
TGTGCCAGCAGCCCGCAACAGGGGGCTGGTCATGGCTACACCTTC
CASSPQQGAGHGYTF
>TRBD2|TRBJ2-3|TRBV7-3|many
TGTGCCAGCAGCTTAATGGCCGGTAGCGGGGCTAGCACAGATACGCAGTATTTT
CASSLMAGSGASTDTQYF
>-|TRBJ2-7|TRBV10-1|many
TGCGCCAGCAGTGACGCCCAGGGGCGGCAGTACTTC
CASSDAQGRQYF
>-|TRBJ2-1|TRBV6-1|few
TGTGCCAGCAGTCCCCGGGTGTGGAATGAGCAGTTCTTC
CASSPRVWNEQFF
>-|TRBJ1-3|TRBV7-2|many
TGTGCCAGCAGCCCTGGACAGATTGGAAACACCATATATTTT
CASSPGQIGNTIYF
>-|TRBJ2-2|TRBV9|few
TGTGCCAGCAGCGTTCAAAGTAGGGTACCCGGGGAGCTGTTTTTT
CASSVQSRVPGELFF
>-|TRBJ1-3|TRBV27|many
TGTGCCAGCAGTTTATCGGGGAGGCAGGGAGACTCTGGAAACACCATATATTTT
CASSLSGRQGDSGNTIYF
>TRBD1|TRBJ2-2|TRBV7-3|many
TGTGCCAGCAGCCTGACAGGGGAGGTAACCGGGGAGCTGTTTTTT
CASSLTGEVTGELFF
>TRBD1|TRBJ2-7|TRBV29-1|few
TGCAGCGCTCCGTTCAGGACAGGGCTAGGCTACGAGCAGTACTTC
CSAPFRTGLGYEQYF
>TRBD1|TRBJ1-1|TRBV14|-
TGTGCCAGCGGCCGTTCAGGGGGTTGGACTGAAGCTTTCTTT
CASGRSGGWTEAFF
>-|TRBJ1-6|TRBV11-2|many
TGTGCCAGCAGTCCCGACGGATACTCCTATAATTCACCCCTCCACTTT
CASSPDGYSYNSPLHF
>-|TRBJ1-6|TRBV27|few
TGTGCCACCCATTCTCGGCGGGATAATTCACCCCTCCACTTT
CATHSRRDNSPLHF
>-|TRBJ1-2|TRBV14|many
TGTGCCAGCAGCCAATCCCAGTATGGCTACACCTTC
CASSQSQYGYTF
>-|TRBJ2-2|TRBV20-1|many
TGCAGTGCCTCCCAGGGGACGAACACCGGGGAGCTGTTTTTT
CSASQGTNTGELFF
>-|TRBJ2-7|TRBV11-3|many
TGTGCCAGCAGCTTACCGGAGGCGGGGTCCTACGAGCAGTACTTC
CASSLPEAGSYEQYF
>-|TRBJ2-5|TRBV3-1|many
TGTGCCAGCAGGGGGCGGGGAGCAGGTGAGACCCAGTACTTC
CASRGRGAGETQYF
>-|TRBJ2-7|TRBV19|many
TGTGCCAGTAGTCCCTGGGGCTACGAGCAGTACTTC
CASSPWGYEQYF
>TRBD1|TRBJ1-1|TRBV9|many
TGTGCCAGCAGCTTAGGACAGGATTACACTGAAGCTTTCTTT
CASSLGQDYTEAFF
>TRBD1|TRBJ1-2|TRBV5-1|-
TGCGCCAGCAGCCCCTCGGGACAGGGGGGTTTCTATGGCTACACCTTC
CASSPSGQGGFYGYTF
>-|TRBJ1-2|TRBV28|many
TGTGCCAGCAGCCTTCTAGAATGGGGCTACACCTTC
CASSLLEWGYTF
>-|TRBJ2-6|TRBV2|-
TGTGCCAGCCTTCGAGCGTCTGGGGCCAACGTCCTGACTTTC
CASLRASGANVLTF
>-|TRBJ1-4|TRBV29-1|many
TGCAGCGTTGGGCAGGGTGGTAATGAAAAACTGTTTTTT
CSVGQGGNEKLFF
>TRBD2|TRBJ2-7|TRBV20-1|many
TGCAGTGCTAGATTAGCGGGAGTGGACGAGCAGTACTTC
CSARLAGVDEQYF
>TRBD1|TRBJ1-1|TRBV20-1|many
TGCAGTGCTCCCGGGACAGGGGAGAACACTGAAGCTTTCTTT
CSAPGTGENTEAFF
>-|TRBJ1-6|TRBV30|-
TGTGCCTGGATGGCGGCCGATAATTCACCCCTCCACTTT
CAWMAADNSPLHF
>-|TRBJ1-5|TRBV15|-
TGTGCCACCAGCAGAGATCATCAGGAAAATCAGCCCCAGCATTTT
CATSRDHQENQPQHF
>-|TRBJ1-5|TRBV9|few
TGTGCCAGCAGCGTAGCTTGGGGGCCCAATCAGCCCCAGCATTTT
CASSVAWGPNQPQHF